Presented here are 18 T cell receptor beta chains from one specimen sequenced in a study of blood T cell repertoires in COVID-19. Only in-frame clones appear in the TCRdb table, and some are missing; sequencing was by immunoSEQ multiplex PCR. The sample consists of about 97,000 clones, about 85% of them appearing once. The sample was peripheral blood. The receptors come from a man aged 45 to 65 with active COVID-19.

This chain joins TRBV19 and TRBJ1-2, with 12 bases identical to TRBD1. Per the germline V gene, CDR1 is LNHDA and CDR2 is SQIVND (reference sequence). The junction had 5 bases not matched to a gene; V was cut back by 6 bases and J by 3 bases. The CDR3 runs to 15 residues. In DNA, the CDR3 is TGTGCCAGTAGGCCGGGACAGGGGGCTTACTATGGCTACACCTTC. This sequence encodes CASRPGQGAYYGYTF.

This clone was counted once. The rearrangement uses TRBV27 and TRBJ1-2, with D hard to call. V was pared by 5 bases and J by 7 bases, with 14 bases between. The CDR3 consists of 13 residues. CDR1 MNHEY and CDR2 SMNVEV come from the germline V gene (reference sequence). DNA of the CDR3: TGTGCCAGCAGTGCGGTTTCTATAGGTGGCTACACCTTC. Its protein is CASSAVSIGGYTF.

The CDR3 spells CASSPAAGGTDTQYF. In DNA form, the CDR3 reads TGTGCCAGCAGCCCGGCGGCGGGGGGGACAGATACGCAGTATTTT. The chain joins TRBV9 to TRBJ2-3, with 9 positions matching TRBD2. The CDR3 consists of 15 residues. The germline CDR1 and CDR2 sequences are SGDLS and YYNGEE. The V segment lost 4 bases and the J segment 3 bases; nucleotides outside the gene matches: 6.

This clone has only a few counts. The genes are TRBV7-9 and TRBJ1-6; D is uncertain. The CDR3 is 15 amino acids. The germline V gene has CDR1 SEHNR and CDR2 FQNEAQ (reference sequence). V was pared by 2 bases and J by 8 bases, with 13 bases between. The CDR3 nucleotides read TGTGCCAGCAGCTTACGCGGGTCCGTGGATTCACCCCTCCACTTT. Its protein product is CASSLRGSVDSPLHF.

This clone has more than one count but fewer than ten. The chain couples TRBV5-1 to TRBJ2-1; 9 bases agree with TRBD2. CDR1 and CDR2 from the germline V gene are SGHRS and YFSETQ. The length of the CDR3 is 15 residues. Trimming took 4 bases from V and 7 from J; bases not matched to a gene: 9. The CDR3 nucleotides read TGCGCCAGCAGCCCCCGGGCTAGCGGGGCTAATGAGCAGTTCTTC. Translating it yields CASSPRASGANEQFF.

In its sample, this clone was seen once. The V and J genes are TRBV15 and TRBJ1-1, with a possible D match to TRBD1 (6 bases). The CDR3 is made up of 11 amino acids. V lost 6 bases, J lost 11 bases, and 13 bases lay in between. Per the germline V gene, CDR1 is LNHNV and CDR2 is YYDKDF (reference sequence). Here the CDR3 DNA reads TGTGCCACCAGGGACAGAGGTTCGGCTTTCTTT. Translated: CATRDRGSAFF.

This chain joins TRBV27 and TRBJ2-1; D may be TRBD2 (7 bases). Germline CDR1 reads MNHEY; CDR2 reads SMNVEV (reference sequence). V lost 5 bases, J lost 6 bases, and 17 bases lay in between. This CDR3 is built from 15 residues. The CDR3 spells CASSKFGGQVNEQFF. In DNA, the CDR3 is TGTGCCAGCAGTAAGTTCGGGGGGCAGGTCAATGAGCAGTTCTTC.

The chain recombines TRBV6-5 with TRBJ1-5; 8 bases are a match to TRBD1. The junction had 1 base not matched to a gene; V was cut back by 0 bases and J by 3 bases. CDR3 length equals 15 residues. From germline, CDR1 is MNHEY and CDR2 SVGAGI. CDR3 DNA: TGTGCCAGCAGTTACTCGACAGGGGACAATCAGCCCCAGCATTTT. It codes for CASSYSTGDNQPQHF.

The chain recombines TRBV6-5 with TRBJ1-2, with D tentatively TRBD1 (5 bases). Germline V gene lookup returns CDR1 MNHEY and CDR2 SVGAGI. The CDR3 runs to 16 residues. The V and J ends lost 0 bases and 6 bases respectively, with 17 bases between them. The CDR3 coding sequence is TGTGCCAGCAGTTACTCGGTCCGGACACTAATTGATGGCTACACCTTC. It codes for CASSYSVRTLIDGYTF.

The rearrangement joins TRBV3-1 (or the pseudogene TRBV3-2) to TRBJ2-1; D is uncertain. Germline lookup yields CDR1 LGHDT and CDR2 YNNKEL (reference sequence). This CDR3 has 16 amino acids. Trimming shortened V by 1 base and J by 0 bases, and 10 bases separated the two germline ends. CDR3 region: CASSQASLLSYNEQFF. The DNA for the CDR3 is TGTGCCAGCAGCCAAGCGTCCCTACTCTCCTACAATGAGCAGTTCTTC.

CDR3 sequence: CASSVDLAGTDTQYF. Written as DNA, the CDR3 is TGTGCCAGCAGCGTAGACCTAGCGGGCACAGATACGCAGTATTTT. The chain employs TRBV9 and TRBJ2-3; TRBD2 matches at 7 bases. Germline CDR1 is SGDLS and CDR2 is YYNGEE. The CDR3 is 15 amino acids. Losses at the gene ends were 0 bases for V and 1 base for J; bases not matched to a gene: 2.

The CDR3 DNA follows: TGTGCCAGCAGCCATGGAGGGACTATCTCCTACAATGAGCAGTTCTTC. This gives the protein CASSHGGTISYNEQFF. This chain links TRBV3-1 (or the pseudogene TRBV3-2) with TRBJ2-1; 7 bases fit TRBD2. Germline V gives CDR1 LGHDT, CDR2 YNNKEL (reference sequence). The J segment lost 0 bases and the V segment lost 3 bases, leaving 5 bases of the junction unmatched. The CDR3 is 16 residues long.

This clone came up once. This chain links TRBV7-7 with TRBJ1-3, with TRBD1 identical over 10 bases. The germline CDR1 and CDR2 sequences are SSHAT and FNYEAQ (reference sequence). V lost 5 bases to trimming and J lost 1 base; unmatched junction nucleotides: 5. There are 16 residues in the CDR3. DNA for the CDR3: TGTGCCAGCAGCCACCGGACAGGGGGGTCTGGAAACACCATATATTTT. Translation: CASSHRTGGSGNTIYF.

This clone was seen a single time. This rearrangement joins TRBV29-1 to TRBJ1-2; the match to TRBD1 covers 7 bases. The V and J ends lost 7 bases and 7 bases, in that order; junction bases with no gene match: 24. Germline V lookup: CDR1 SQVTM, CDR2 ANQGSEA. CDR3 length: 17 amino acids. CDR3 in amino acids: CSANGGTATGATGGYTF. The DNA of the CDR3 is TGCAGCGCAAATGGGGGAACTGCTACAGGGGCCACGGGTGGCTACACCTTC. Full variable domain (outside the CDR3, taken from reference TRBV29-1 and TRBJ1-2): SAVISQKPSRDICQRGTSLTIQCQVDSQVTMMFWYRQQPGQSLTLIATANQGSEATYESGFVIDKFPISRPNLTFSTLTVSNMSPEDSSIYLCSANGGTATGATGGYTFGSGTRLTVV.

The rearrangement links TRBV4-1 to TRBJ2-1; 11 nucleotides match TRBD2. Germline V gene data show CDR1 as MGHRA and CDR2 as YSYEKL. Unmatched junction bases numbered 7, after V lost 4 bases and J lost 5 bases. The CDR3 is made up of 16 amino acids. This CDR3 is CASSRLAGWADNEQFF. The DNA of the CDR3 is TGCGCCAGCAGCCGACTAGCGGGGTGGGCGGACAATGAGCAGTTCTTC.

This clone was picked up one time. J is TRBJ2-1 and V is TRBV5-6, with TRBD1 identical over 9 bases. The CDR3 has 15 amino acids. Germline loops: CDR1 SGHDT, CDR2 YYEEEE. Trimming cost V 4 bases and J 3 bases; bases outside gene matches: 5. The CDR3 is CASSRGQGSYNEQFF. The DNA for the CDR3 is TGTGCCAGCAGCCGGGGACAGGGCAGCTACAATGAGCAGTTCTTC.

The chain couples TRBV9 to TRBJ1-2; 8 nucleotides line up with TRBD1. Unmatched junction bases numbered 2, after V lost 2 bases and J lost 8 bases. CDR1 and CDR2 from the germline V gene are SGDLS and YYNGEE. The CDR3 covers 12 residues. As DNA, the CDR3 is TGTGCCAGCAGCGTTACAGGGGGAGGCTACACCTTC. It specifies CASSVTGGGYTF.

V usage is TRBV4-1 and J usage is TRBJ1-6, with D unclear. This CDR3 region has 13 residues. The V end was cut by 2 bases, the J end by 6 bases, with 5 bases between. Germline lookup yields CDR1 MGHRA and CDR2 YSYEKL. The DNA of the CDR3 is TGCGCCAGCAGCCAAACGCGTAATTCACCCCTCCACTTT. Its protein is CASSQTRNSPLHF.